A single sample is the source of the 15 T cell receptor beta chains below, sequenced in a study of T cell changes during pregnancy in multiple sclerosis. This table comes from immunoSEQ multiplex PCR, and its TCRdb copy is limited to in-frame clones, with some not included. The sample records 14,000 to 15,000 clones, approximately 86% being singletons. The sample in question was CD8+ T cells from peripheral blood mononuclear cells, obtained in the first trimester of pregnancy. The receptor set was obtained from a female donor with multiple sclerosis, enrolled in a pregnancy study.

This clone was seen a few times. The chain is built from TRBV5-6 and TRBJ2-7; 10 bases align to TRBD2. CDR3 length: 16 residues. Unmatched junction bases numbered 12, after V lost 4 bases and J lost 5 bases. Germline CDR1 SGHDT, CDR2 YYEEEE. In DNA form, the CDR3 reads TGTGCCAGCAGCGGGGGGCCTAGCGGGAGCATACACGAGCAGTACTTC. Translated, it gives CASSGGPSGSIHEQYF. The full variable domain, with the rest looked up from reference TRBV5-6 and TRBJ2-7, is DAGVTQSPTHLIKTRGQQVTLRCSPKSGHDTVSWYQQALGQGPQFIFQYYEEEERQRGNFPDRFSGHQFPNYSSELNVNALLLGDSALYLCASSGGPSGSIHEQYFGPGTRLTVT.

The chain carries TRBV27 and TRBJ2-5; the D gene is possibly TRBD1 (5 bases). V lost 3 bases, J lost 7 bases, and 12 bases lay in between. Germline V gene lookup returns CDR1 MNHEY and CDR2 SMNVEV (reference sequence). The CDR3 contains 13 residues. CDR3 in amino acids: CASSLGQLGTQYF. CDR3 in DNA: TGTGCCAGCAGTTTGGGGCAGCTAGGGACCCAGTACTTC.

The chain employs TRBV30 and TRBJ2-1, with TRBD2 as a possible D gene (6 bases). Germline lookup yields CDR1 GTSNPN and CDR2 SVGIG (reference sequence). The CDR3 consists of 15 residues. V gave up 0 bases and J gave up 3 bases, with 12 bases separating them. CDR3 protein: CAWSVDGTHYNEQFF. The CDR3, as DNA: TGTGCCTGGAGTGTGGATGGGACTCACTACAATGAGCAGTTCTTC.

This chain uses TRBV5-8 with TRBJ1-5; 10 nucleotides line up with TRBD1. Germline values: CDR1 SGHTS, CDR2 YDEGEE. Trimming cost V 5 bases and J 6 bases; bases outside gene matches: 11. The length of the CDR3 is 16 residues. The CDR3 here is CASSYIPGQGRQPQHF. The DNA of the CDR3 is TGTGCCAGCAGTTATATTCCGGGACAGGGGCGTCAGCCCCAGCATTTT.

The chain joins TRBV6-5 to TRBJ2-7, with a tentative D call TRBD2 (6 bases). The CDR3 extends over 16 amino acids. Trimming stripped 0 bases from V and 1 base from J, with 13 bases between. Germline V lookup: CDR1 MNHEY, CDR2 SVGAGI. CDR3 residues: CASSYSPRGGSYEQYF. The CDR3 DNA reads as TGTGCCAGCAGTTACTCCCCGAGGGGAGGTTCCTACGAGCAGTACTTC.

The V call is TRBV7-9, the J call TRBJ2-7, with 12 bases lining up with TRBD1. Germline assignment: CDR1 SEHNR and CDR2 FQNEAQ (reference sequence). After removal of 1 base from V and 4 bases from J, the junction contained 5 bases not matched to a gene. CDR3 length: 16 residues. The CDR3 region is CASSLEGDRGPYEQYF. CDR3 nucleotides: TGTGCCAGCAGCTTAGAGGGGGACAGGGGGCCTTACGAGCAGTACTTC.

The chain is built from TRBV28 and TRBJ2-1, with 12 bases fitting TRBD2. CDR1 MDHEN and CDR2 SYDVKM come from the germline V gene. J lost 8 bases, V lost 5 bases, and 4 bases had no gene match. The CDR3 extends over 14 amino acids. The CDR3 is CASSLAGGPDEQFF. CDR3 bases: TGTGCCAGCAGTCTAGCGGGAGGGCCGGATGAGCAGTTCTTC.

The chain is built from TRBV2 and TRBJ1-2, with TRBD1 matching 9 bases. The CDR3 runs to 15 residues. CDR1 and CDR2 from the germline V gene are SNHLY and FYNNEI. J was trimmed by 8 bases and V by 8 bases; bases with no gene match: 15. The CDR3 loop reads CASEGENRGPWGYTF. CDR3 DNA sequence: TGTGCCAGCGAAGGGGAGAACAGGGGGCCTTGGGGCTACACCTTC.

The J gene is TRBJ2-7, the V gene TRBV7-6, with D possibly being TRBD2 (6 bases). From germline, CDR1 is SGHVS and CDR2 FNYEAQ. This CDR3 has 14 residues. Trimming took 5 bases from V and 5 from J, leaving 16 bases between them. CDR3 region: CASSETRGLHEQYF. DNA for the CDR3: TGTGCCAGCAGCGAAACCCGGGGACTCCACGAGCAGTACTTC.

This chain uses TRBV5-1 with TRBJ2-7; tentatively, D is TRBD2 (5 bases). Trimming shortened V by 0 bases and J by 6 bases, and 7 bases separated the two germline ends. CDR3 length: 12 amino acids. Germline assignment: CDR1 SGHRS and CDR2 YFSETQ. The CDR3 nucleotides are TGCGCCAGCAGCTTGGAGGGAGCCGAGCAGTACTTC. Translating it yields CASSLEGAEQYF.

The chain employs TRBV6-1 and TRBJ2-7, with 12 bases lining up with TRBD2. CDR1 MNHNS and CDR2 SASEGT come from the germline V gene. CDR3 length equals 15 residues. The J segment lost 5 bases and the V segment lost 2 bases, leaving 4 bases of the junction unmatched. The CDR3 DNA is TGTGCCAGCAGTGAACTAGCGGGAGGGTCCCACGAGCAGTACTTC. Translation gives CASSELAGGSHEQYF.

The chain uses TRBV7-9 and TRBJ2-1, with D possibly TRBD2 on 8 matching bases. The CDR3 runs to 19 residues. CDR1 is SEHNR, CDR2 FQNEAQ, per germline (reference sequence). Trimming pared 5 bases from V and 4 bases from J, leaving 27 bases between. The CDR3 DNA reads TGTGCCAGCAGCATAGGGGCGGAGGGGACAGCTAGCGGGTACAATGAGCAGTTCTTC. Translation gives CASSIGAEGTASGYNEQFF.

This clone is termed medium-sized (0.01 to 0.1%). This rearrangement joins TRBV6-1 to TRBJ1-1, with D possibly matching TRBD1 (5 bases). The germline CDR1 and CDR2 sequences are MNHNS and SASEGT. This CDR3 has 15 amino acids. The germline V and J ends were trimmed by 6 bases and 3 bases, with 17 bases remaining between them. CDR3 sequence reads: CASRARVGEYTEAFF. The CDR3 DNA sequence: TGTGCCAGCAGGGCCAGGGTTGGTGAGTACACTGAAGCTTTCTTT.

The chain uses TRBV7-9 and TRBJ2-1; D is ambiguous. The CDR3 covers 14 residues. CDR1 is SEHNR and CDR2 is FQNEAQ in the germline V gene (reference sequence). V lost 0 bases and J 2 bases, leaving 5 bases between the germline ends. In DNA form, the CDR3 reads TGTGCCAGCAGCTTAGCGGGCACCTACAATGAGCAGTTCTTC. Translation gives CASSLAGTYNEQFF.

The V and J genes are TRBV6-1 and TRBJ1-1, with D perhaps matching TRBD1 (5 bases). The V and J ends lost 1 base and 8 bases respectively, with 17 bases between them. Germline CDR1 and CDR2: MNHNS and SASEGT. This CDR3 has 15 amino acids. CDR3 loop: CASSEGGEVRTEAFF. The CDR3 region has the DNA TGTGCCAGCAGTGAAGGAGGGGAGGTCCGGACCGAAGCTTTCTTT.